The rows below give T cell receptor beta chains drawn from one sample of a study of robustness of blood B and T cell sequencing. TCRdb used MiXCR to reprocess the PCR reads, holding one entry per CDR3 protein. The top ten hold roughly a quarter of the sample, which has about 3,900 distinct CDR3 sequences, 45% to 60% seen once. The sample was peripheral blood. These receptors all come from a human donor in good health. Both conserved end residues are trimmed from each CDR3. The order of the fields is V gene, CDR3 length, J gene, CDR3 protein.

v_call: TRBV6-5; cdr3_length: 14; j_call: TRBJ2-2; cdr3_aa: ASSYWSSPLSGELF
v_call: TRBV6-1; cdr3_length: 13; j_call: TRBJ1-5; cdr3_aa: ASSSLSVSNQPQH
v_call: TRBV27; cdr3_length: 15; j_call: TRBJ2-1; cdr3_aa: ASSLYPAGGLYNEQF
v_call: TRBV2; cdr3_length: 10; j_call: TRBJ2-3; cdr3_aa: ASNYDQTYSY
v_call: TRBV23-1; cdr3_length: 12; j_call: TRBJ1-4; cdr3_aa: ASVRGTVNEKLF
v_call: TRBV10-3; cdr3_length: 18; j_call: TRBJ1-2; cdr3_aa: AISGSPLRDRGLKVHGYT
v_call: TRBV23-1; cdr3_length: 18; j_call: TRBJ1-6; cdr3_aa: ASSQGTGALMSSYNSPLH
v_call: TRBV9; cdr3_length: 12; j_call: TRBJ2-7; cdr3_aa: ASSIGTDTYEQY
v_call: TRBV7-2; cdr3_length: 13; j_call: TRBJ1-3; cdr3_aa: ASQGTRGSGNTIY
v_call: TRBV5-1; cdr3_length: 15; j_call: TRBJ2-6; cdr3_aa: ASSYGDRGPGANVLT
v_call: TRBV6-5; cdr3_length: 12; j_call: TRBJ2-7; cdr3_aa: ASSYSRRGDEQY
v_call: TRBV7-9; cdr3_length: 13; j_call: TRBJ2-1; cdr3_aa: ASSRDRGSYNEQF
v_call: TRBV7-7; cdr3_length: 11; j_call: TRBJ1-1; cdr3_aa: ASSEDLNTEAF
v_call: TRBV2; cdr3_length: 16; j_call: TRBJ2-1; cdr3_aa: ASSEKSWGRGSYNGQF
v_call: TRBV24-1; cdr3_length: 13; j_call: TRBJ2-1; cdr3_aa: ATSDSGALNNEQF
v_call: TRBV5-1; cdr3_length: 14; j_call: TRBJ2-3; cdr3_aa: ASSSTSGGPTDTQY
v_call: TRBV5-1; cdr3_length: 14; j_call: TRBJ1-5; cdr3_aa: ASSLGENLGNQPQH
v_call: TRBV12-3/TRBV12-4; cdr3_length: 12; j_call: TRBJ2-2; cdr3_aa: ASSLSRDTGELF
v_call: TRBV27; cdr3_length: 12; j_call: TRBJ2-7; cdr3_aa: ASSLTGEIYEQY
v_call: TRBV6-2/TRBV6-3; cdr3_length: 8; j_call: TRBJ2-7; cdr3_aa: ATASGEQY
v_call: TRBV20-1; cdr3_length: 14; j_call: TRBJ1-2; cdr3_aa: SASYLPGQPNYGYT
v_call: TRBV10-3; cdr3_length: 14; j_call: TRBJ2-1; cdr3_aa: AISESGLAGDNEQF
v_call: TRBV29-1; cdr3_length: 13; j_call: TRBJ2-1; cdr3_aa: SGWDGASGYNEQF
v_call: TRBV4-2; cdr3_length: 11; j_call: TRBJ2-2; cdr3_aa: ASSLSSGEELF
v_call: TRBV5-6; cdr3_length: 13; j_call: TRBJ2-3; cdr3_aa: ASSLDRGVADTQY
v_call: TRBV18; cdr3_length: 17; j_call: TRBJ2-1; cdr3_aa: ASSPGTGVPSAPYNEQF
v_call: TRBV12-3/TRBV12-4; cdr3_length: 13; j_call: TRBJ2-2; cdr3_aa: ASSRAGSNTGELF
v_call: TRBV6-1; cdr3_length: 14; j_call: TRBJ2-1; cdr3_aa: ASSSSGGGSYNEQF